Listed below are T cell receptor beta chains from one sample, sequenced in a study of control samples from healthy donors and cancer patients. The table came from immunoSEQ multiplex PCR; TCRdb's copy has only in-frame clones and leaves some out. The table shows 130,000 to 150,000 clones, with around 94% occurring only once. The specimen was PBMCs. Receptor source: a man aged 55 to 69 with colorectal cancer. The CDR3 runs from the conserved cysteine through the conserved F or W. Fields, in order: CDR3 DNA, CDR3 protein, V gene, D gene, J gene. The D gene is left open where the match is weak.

DNA: TGCGCCAGCAGCCCGGGGGGATACCCTGAAGCTTTCTTT
CDR3: CASSPGGYPEAFF
V: TRBV4-1
D: .
J: TRBJ1-1

DNA: TGCAGCGCCTCTAGGACAGCGGGCTATGGCTACACCTTC
CDR3: CSASRTAGYGYTF
V: TRBV29-1
D: .
J: TRBJ1-2

DNA: TGTGCCAGCAGCTTGGGTATTCCCCCAGATACGCAGTATTTT
CDR3: CASSLGIPPDTQYF
V: TRBV5-4
D: .
J: TRBJ2-3

DNA: TGCGCCAGCAGCCAAGACGGGCACGGCTACACCTTC
CDR3: CASSQDGHGYTF
V: TRBV4-3
D: .
J: TRBJ1-2

DNA: TGCAGCGTTGAGGTCCCAGAGAGATACGAGCAGTACTTC
CDR3: CSVEVPERYEQYF
V: TRBV29-1
D: .
J: TRBJ2-7

DNA: TGTGCCAGTAGTATCCAACAGGGATCAGATACGCAGTATTTT
CDR3: CASSIQQGSDTQYF
V: TRBV19
D: .
J: TRBJ2-3

DNA: TGTGCCAGCAGTACGGCCTCCTGGGATGAAAAACTGTTTTTT
CDR3: CASSTASWDEKLFF
V: TRBV25-1
D: .
J: TRBJ1-4

DNA: TGTGCCAGTAACCCCTTGGGGACAAATACGCAGTATTTT
CDR3: CASNPLGTNTQYF
V: TRBV19
D: .
J: TRBJ2-3

DNA: TGTGCCAGCAGTCACCTGGCAGGGGAAGCCTATGGCTACACCTTC
CDR3: CASSHLAGEAYGYTF
V: TRBV6-5
D: .
J: TRBJ1-2

DNA: TGCGCCAGCAGAACTGGGAGAGATGAGCAGTTCTTC
CDR3: CASRTGRDEQFF
V: TRBV5-1
D: .
J: TRBJ2-1

DNA: TGTGCCAGCAGTTCCCGGGACAGGGGCTCTTCTGGGGCCAACGTCCTGACTTTC
CDR3: CASSSRDRGSSGANVLTF
V: TRBV6-2/TRBV6-3
D: TRBD1
J: TRBJ2-6

DNA: TGTGCCAGCAGCTTGGAACTGAACACTGAAGCTTTCTTT
CDR3: CASSLELNTEAFF
V: TRBV5-6
D: .
J: TRBJ1-1

DNA: TGTGCCAGCAGCTTAGTTCGACCACACAGGGATCAGCCCCAGCATTTT
CDR3: CASSLVRPHRDQPQHF
V: TRBV7-9
D: .
J: TRBJ1-5

DNA: TGTGCCAGTAGTATAAGGACAGGGGTGGATTCACCCCTCCACTTT
CDR3: CASSIRTGVDSPLHF
V: TRBV19
D: TRBD1
J: TRBJ1-6

DNA: TGTGCCAGTAGTATGTGGGGGGCTGGGGAGACCCAGTACTTC
CDR3: CASSMWGAGETQYF
V: TRBV19
D: .
J: TRBJ2-5

DNA: TGCAGCGTTGCCAGCTCTGGAAACACCATATATTTT
CDR3: CSVASSGNTIYF
V: TRBV29-1
D: .
J: TRBJ1-3

DNA: TGTGCCAGCAGTGAAGTTAGGGGCCTCTCCTACAATGAGCAGTTCTTC
CDR3: CASSEVRGLSYNEQFF
V: TRBV2
D: .
J: TRBJ2-1

DNA: TGCGCCAGCAGTGCCCACAGGGAGGGATATGGCTACACCTTC
CDR3: CASSAHREGYGYTF
V: TRBV10-2
D: .
J: TRBJ1-2

DNA: TGTGCCAGCAGCGGGACAGGGGGTTCCTACGAGCAGTACTTC
CDR3: CASSGTGGSYEQYF
V: TRBV6-5
D: TRBD1
J: TRBJ2-7

DNA: TGTGCCAGCAGTAATGTGGGAGGGAGTAATGAAAAACTGTTTTTT
CDR3: CASSNVGGSNEKLFF
V: TRBV28
D: .
J: TRBJ1-4

DNA: TGCGCCAGCAGCCAAGGTCAGGGACGGATGAATGAAAAACTGTTTTTT
CDR3: CASSQGQGRMNEKLFF
V: TRBV4-1
D: .
J: TRBJ1-4

DNA: TGTGCCTGGAGTGAAAGGGGCGAAAAACTGTTTTTT
CDR3: CAWSERGEKLFF
V: TRBV30
D: .
J: TRBJ1-4

DNA: TGTGCCAGCAGTTTAACCCGACAGAGCACTGAAGCTTTCTTT
CDR3: CASSLTRQSTEAFF
V: TRBV27
D: .
J: TRBJ1-1

DNA: TGTGCCTGGAGTGTAATCGGTTACGAGCAGTACTTC
CDR3: CAWSVIGYEQYF
V: TRBV30
D: .
J: TRBJ2-7

DNA: TGTGCCAGTAGTACGGCCGGGACGCTGGGTGAGCAGTTCTTC
CDR3: CASSTAGTLGEQFF
V: TRBV19
D: .
J: TRBJ2-1

DNA: TGTGCCAGCAGCTTGCACGGGAATTACAATGAGCAGTTCTTC
CDR3: CASSLHGNYNEQFF
V: TRBV7-6
D: .
J: TRBJ2-1

DNA: TGCGCCAGCAGCCCCCTACAGTACAATGAGCAGTTCTTC
CDR3: CASSPLQYNEQFF
V: TRBV5-1
D: .
J: TRBJ2-1

DNA: TGCGCCAGCAGCCAAGAAGCCCCGGACAGTTTACCCTACGAGCAGTACTTC
CDR3: CASSQEAPDSLPYEQYF
V: TRBV4-3
D: .
J: TRBJ2-7

DNA: TGTGCCATCAGTGATTCCGGGACGGGCAACTACGAGCAGTACTTC
CDR3: CAISDSGTGNYEQYF
V: TRBV10-3
D: .
J: TRBJ2-7

DNA: TGTGCCAGCAGCCAAGATCCGGTTATTCAGCCCCAGCATTTT
CDR3: CASSQDPVIQPQHF
V: TRBV3-1/TRBV3-2
D: .
J: TRBJ1-5

DNA: TGTGCCAGTAGTACCCGGGGGAGGAACACTGAAGCTTTCTTT
CDR3: CASSTRGRNTEAFF
V: TRBV19
D: .
J: TRBJ1-1

DNA: TGTGCCAGTAGTACGCAGACGGGGACTAATGAAAAACTGTTTTTT
CDR3: CASSTQTGTNEKLFF
V: TRBV19
D: .
J: TRBJ1-4